The clone carrying this T cell receptor beta chain was recorded a few times. Its antigen is undetermined. These data are taken from a study of beta chain features in type 1 diabetes. The entirety of the isolated RNA underwent reverse transcription, so expressed TCRB transcripts were sequenced. Sequenced by immunoSEQ multiplex PCR; TCRdb stores in-frame clones only, minus some. Of 450,000 to 600,000 clones in the sample, over 25% were seen once. Study-level points and caveats: For TCRB rearrangement, an influence of HLA type remained unresolved here.

The sample taken for sequencing was naive CD4+ T cells from blood. The receptor was derived from a man between 18 and 29 years old in good health.

The CDR3 DNA is TGTGCCTCCGGAACTGGCTACGAGCAGTACTTC. Translation: CASGTGYEQYF. The rearrangement uses TRBV5-6 and TRBJ2-7; D ambiguous. The CDR3 has 11 amino acids. Per germline, CDR1 SGHDT and CDR2 YYEEEE. V was cut by 10 bases and J by 3 bases, with 11 bases left in between.